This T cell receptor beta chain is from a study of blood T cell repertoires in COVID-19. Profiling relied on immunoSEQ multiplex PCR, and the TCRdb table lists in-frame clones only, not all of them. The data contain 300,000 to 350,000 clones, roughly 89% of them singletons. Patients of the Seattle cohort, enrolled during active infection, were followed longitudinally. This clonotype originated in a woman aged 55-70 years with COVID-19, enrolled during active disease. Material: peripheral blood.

This chain's CDR3 is CASSQYGQGRNEKLFF. In nucleotides, the CDR3 is TGTGCCAGCAGCCAGTACGGACAGGGACGTAATGAAAAACTGTTTTTT. The V and J genes are TRBV3-1 (or the pseudogene TRBV3-2) and TRBJ1-4; 8 nucleotides align to TRBD1. V lost 3 bases to trimming and J lost 4 bases; unmatched junction nucleotides: 7. Per germline, CDR1 LGHDT and CDR2 YNNKEL (reference sequence). This CDR3 has 16 amino acids.